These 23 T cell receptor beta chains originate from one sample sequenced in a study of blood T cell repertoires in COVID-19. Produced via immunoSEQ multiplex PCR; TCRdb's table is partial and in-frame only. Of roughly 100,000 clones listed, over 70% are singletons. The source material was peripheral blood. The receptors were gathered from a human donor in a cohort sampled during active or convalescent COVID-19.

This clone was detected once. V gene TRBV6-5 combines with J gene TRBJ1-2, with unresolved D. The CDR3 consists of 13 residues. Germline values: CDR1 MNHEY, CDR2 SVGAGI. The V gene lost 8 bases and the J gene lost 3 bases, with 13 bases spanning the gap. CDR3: CASRDLYDYGYTF. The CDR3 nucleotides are TGTGCCAGCCGGGATCTTTATGACTATGGCTACACCTTC.

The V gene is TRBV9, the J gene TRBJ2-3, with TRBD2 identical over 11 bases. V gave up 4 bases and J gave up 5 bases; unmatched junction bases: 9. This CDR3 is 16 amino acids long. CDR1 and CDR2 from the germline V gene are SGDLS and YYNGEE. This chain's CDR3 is CASSPRAGLAVDTQYF. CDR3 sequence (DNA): TGTGCCAGCAGCCCTCGAGCGGGACTAGCGGTAGATACGCAGTATTTT. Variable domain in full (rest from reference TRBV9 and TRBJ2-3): DSGVTQTPKHLITATGQRVTLRCSPRSGDLSVYWYQQSLDQGLQFLIQYYNGEERAKGNILERFSAQQFPDLHSELNLSSLELGDSALYFCASSPRAGLAVDTQYFGPGTRLTVL.

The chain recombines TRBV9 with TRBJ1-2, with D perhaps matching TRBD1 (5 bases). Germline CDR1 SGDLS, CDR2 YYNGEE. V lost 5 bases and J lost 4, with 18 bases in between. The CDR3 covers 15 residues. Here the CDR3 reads CASSLSESGGYGYTF. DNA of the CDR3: TGTGCCAGCAGTTTGAGCGAATCGGGGGGCTATGGCTACACCTTC.

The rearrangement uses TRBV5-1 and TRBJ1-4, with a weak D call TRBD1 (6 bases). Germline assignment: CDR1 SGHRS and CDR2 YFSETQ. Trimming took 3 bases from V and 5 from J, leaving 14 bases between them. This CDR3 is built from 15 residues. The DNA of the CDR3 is TGCGCCAGCAGCTGGGGGCCGGGTGGGAATGAAAAACTGTTTTTT. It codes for CASSWGPGGNEKLFF.

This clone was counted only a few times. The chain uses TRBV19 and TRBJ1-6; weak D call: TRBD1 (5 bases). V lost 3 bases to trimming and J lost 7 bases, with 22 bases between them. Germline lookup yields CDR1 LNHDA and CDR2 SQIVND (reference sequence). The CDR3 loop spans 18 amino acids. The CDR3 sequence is CASSMQGLGYAGNSPLHF. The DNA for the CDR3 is TGTGCCAGTAGTATGCAGGGACTTGGGTACGCGGGGAATTCACCCCTCCACTTT.

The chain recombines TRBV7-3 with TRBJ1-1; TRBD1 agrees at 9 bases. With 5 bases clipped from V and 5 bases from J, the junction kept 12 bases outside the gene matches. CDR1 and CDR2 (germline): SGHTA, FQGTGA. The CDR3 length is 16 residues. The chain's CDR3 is CASSPGTGYRGTEAFF. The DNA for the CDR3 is TGTGCCAGCAGCCCAGGGACAGGGTATCGGGGGACTGAAGCTTTCTTT.

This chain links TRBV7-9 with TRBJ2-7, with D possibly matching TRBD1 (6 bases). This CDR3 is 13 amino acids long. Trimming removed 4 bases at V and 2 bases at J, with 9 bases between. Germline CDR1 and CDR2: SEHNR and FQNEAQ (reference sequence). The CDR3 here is CASSSGQTYEQYF. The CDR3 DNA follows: TGTGCCAGCAGCTCAGGACAGACCTACGAGCAGTACTTC.

The CDR3 DNA reads as TGTGCCAGCAGCGCGGGGACAGGCTCAGATACGCAGTATTTT. Protein product: CASSAGTGSDTQYF. J is TRBJ2-3 and V is TRBV5-4; TRBD1 agrees at 8 bases. CDR1 is SGHNT, CDR2 YYREEE, per germline (reference sequence). Germline trimming cut 4 bases from V and 4 bases from J; bases unmatched to any gene: 5. CDR3 size: 14 residues.

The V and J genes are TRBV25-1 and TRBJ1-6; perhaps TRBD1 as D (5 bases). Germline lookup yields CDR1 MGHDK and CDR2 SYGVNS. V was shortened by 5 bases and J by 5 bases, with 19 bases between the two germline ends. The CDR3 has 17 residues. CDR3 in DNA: TGTGCCAGCAGTCCCCACGCGGGGGGTTGGCATAATTCACCCCTCCACTTT. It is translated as CASSPHAGGWHNSPLHF.

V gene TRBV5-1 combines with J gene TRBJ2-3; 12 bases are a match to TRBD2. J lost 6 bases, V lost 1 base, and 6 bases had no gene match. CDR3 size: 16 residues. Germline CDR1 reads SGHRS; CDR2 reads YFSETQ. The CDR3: CASSLRRLAGEDTQYF. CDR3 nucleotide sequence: TGCGCCAGCAGCTTGAGGCGACTAGCGGGGGAGGATACGCAGTATTTT.

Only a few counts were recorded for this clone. The CDR3 DNA sequence: TGTGCCATCGGGACAGGGGCTTCTCAGCCCCAGCATTTT. Encoded protein: CAIGTGASQPQHF. The J gene is TRBJ1-5, the V gene TRBV27; 10 nucleotides match TRBD1. The ends lost 10 bases at V and 6 bases at J; junction bases unmatched: 6. The CDR3 is 13 residues long. The germline gives CDR1 MNHEY, CDR2 SMNVEV (reference sequence).

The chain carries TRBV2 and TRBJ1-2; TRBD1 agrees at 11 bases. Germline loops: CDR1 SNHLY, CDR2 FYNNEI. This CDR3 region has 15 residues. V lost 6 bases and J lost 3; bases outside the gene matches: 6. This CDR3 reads CASREGTGGHYGYTF. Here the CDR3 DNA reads TGTGCCAGCAGAGAGGGGACAGGGGGTCACTATGGCTACACCTTC.

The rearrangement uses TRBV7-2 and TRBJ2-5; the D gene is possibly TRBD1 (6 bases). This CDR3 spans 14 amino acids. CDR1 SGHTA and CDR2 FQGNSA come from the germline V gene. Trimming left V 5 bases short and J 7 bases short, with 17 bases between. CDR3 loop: CASSLPQGFGTQYF. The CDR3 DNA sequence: TGTGCCAGCAGCCTACCACAGGGATTCGGGACCCAGTACTTC.

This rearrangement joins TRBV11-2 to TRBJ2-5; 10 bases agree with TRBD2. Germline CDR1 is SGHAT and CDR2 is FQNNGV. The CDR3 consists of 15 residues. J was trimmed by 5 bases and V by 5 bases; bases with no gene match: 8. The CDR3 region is CASSISGGVLETQYF. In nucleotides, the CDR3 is TGTGCCAGCAGCATCAGCGGGGGGGTACTTGAGACCCAGTACTTC.

CDR3 loop: CASSYRQGAGTDTQYF. The CDR3, as DNA: TGTGCCAGCAGTTACCGACAGGGGGCAGGCACAGATACGCAGTATTTT. The chain combines TRBV6-6 with TRBJ2-3, with 10 bases lining up with TRBD1. The CDR3 loop spans 16 amino acids. Germline CDR1 MNHNY, CDR2 SVGAGI (reference sequence). The V and J ends lost 2 bases and 1 base, in that order; junction bases with no gene match: 3.

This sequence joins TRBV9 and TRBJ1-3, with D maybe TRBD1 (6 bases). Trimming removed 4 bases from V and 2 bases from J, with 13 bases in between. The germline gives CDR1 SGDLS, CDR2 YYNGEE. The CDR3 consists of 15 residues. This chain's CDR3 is CASSSGPGAGNTIYF. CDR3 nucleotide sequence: TGTGCCAGCAGCTCCGGACCAGGGGCTGGAAACACCATATATTTT.

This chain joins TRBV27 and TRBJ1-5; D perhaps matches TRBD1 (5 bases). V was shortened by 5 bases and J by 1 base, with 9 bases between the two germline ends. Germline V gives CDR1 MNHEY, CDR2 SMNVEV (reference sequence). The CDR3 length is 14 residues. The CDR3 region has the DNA TGTGCCAGCAGTCTCGCAGGGAGCAATCAGCCCCAGCATTTT. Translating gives CASSLAGSNQPQHF.

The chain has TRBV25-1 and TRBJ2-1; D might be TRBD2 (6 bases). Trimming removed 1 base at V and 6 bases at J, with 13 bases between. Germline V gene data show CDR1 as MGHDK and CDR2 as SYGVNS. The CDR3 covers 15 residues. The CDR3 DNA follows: TGTGCCAGCAGTGAATGGGTTCAGGGAGGCAATGAGCAGTTCTTC. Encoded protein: CASSEWVQGGNEQFF.

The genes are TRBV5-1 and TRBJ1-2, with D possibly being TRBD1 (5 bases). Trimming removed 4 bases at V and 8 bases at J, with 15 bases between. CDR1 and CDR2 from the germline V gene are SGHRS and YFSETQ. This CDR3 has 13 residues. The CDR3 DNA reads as TGCGCCAGCAGCCCGCAGGGTCTAAGGGGCTACACCTTC. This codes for CASSPQGLRGYTF.

For the CDR3, the DNA is TGTGCCAGCAGCCGGGACAGGGTTACTTCACCCCTCCACTTT. Residues: CASSRDRVTSPLHF. The chain links TRBV7-9 to TRBJ1-6; 9 nucleotides line up with TRBD1. This CDR3 is built from 14 residues. Germline-derived CDR1 and CDR2 are SEHNR and FQNEAQ (reference sequence). V shed 5 bases and J 9 bases; nucleotides not matched to a gene: 5.

CDR3 sequence: CASSFGGSYNEQFF. DNA for the CDR3: TGTGCCAGCAGCTTCGGGGGATCCTACAATGAGCAGTTCTTC. The genes are TRBV11-2 and TRBJ2-1; TRBD2 might be the D (6 bases). V shed 3 bases and J shed 1 base, with 7 bases lying between them. CDR3 length: 14 residues. CDR1 and CDR2 from the germline V gene are SGHAT and FQNNGV.

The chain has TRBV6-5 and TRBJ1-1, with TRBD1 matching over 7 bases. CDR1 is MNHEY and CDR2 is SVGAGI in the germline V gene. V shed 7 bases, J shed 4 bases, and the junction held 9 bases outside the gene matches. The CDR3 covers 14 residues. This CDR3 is CASTSHRGTTEAFF. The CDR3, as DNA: TGTGCCAGCACCAGCCACAGGGGAACCACTGAAGCTTTCTTT.

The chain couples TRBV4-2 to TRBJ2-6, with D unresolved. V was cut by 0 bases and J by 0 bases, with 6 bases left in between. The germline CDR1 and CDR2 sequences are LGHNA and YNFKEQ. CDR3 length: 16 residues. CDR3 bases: TGTGCCAGCAGCCAAGATCTTCGCTCTGGGGCCAACGTCCTGACTTTC. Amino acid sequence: CASSQDLRSGANVLTF.